A selection of T cell receptor beta chains follows, all from one sample in a study of blood T cell repertoires in COVID-19. Data came from immunoSEQ multiplex PCR; TCRdb stores just in-frame clones and leaves some out. The sample lists 300,000 to 500,000 clones; approximately 91% were seen once. The source material was PBMCs or T cells enriched from blood (not recorded which). The origin of the receptors is a woman aged 40 to 49 with acute COVID-19. Both conserved end residues are part of each CDR3. Each record gives: clone size, V gene, J gene, D gene, CDR3 DNA, CDR3 protein. The D gene is left open where the match is weak. Rows give clone size only sometimes, using once, few, many, or a class for an expanded clone.

clone size: -; V gene: TRBV30; J gene: TRBJ1-3; D gene: -; CDR3 DNA: TGTGCCTGGAGTTCGGCCAGGACAAGCGTCTCTGGAAACACCATATATTTT; CDR3 protein: CAWSSARTSVSGNTIYF
clone size: few; V gene: TRBV7-9; J gene: TRBJ2-7; D gene: TRBD1; CDR3 DNA: TGTGCCAGCAGCCCTTCCGGGACAGGAGGGGCAATAAGCGAGCAGTACTTC; CDR3 protein: CASSPSGTGGAISEQYF
clone size: -; V gene: TRBV18; J gene: TRBJ1-1; D gene: -; CDR3 DNA: TGTGCCAGCTCCCCGACAACTTACGAAGCTTTCTTT; CDR3 protein: CASSPTTYEAFF
clone size: -; V gene: TRBV3-1/TRBV3-2; J gene: TRBJ2-5; D gene: -; CDR3 DNA: TGTGCCAGCAGCCCGGAGAGTTCAGAGACCCAGTACTTC; CDR3 protein: CASSPESSETQYF
clone size: -; V gene: TRBV2; J gene: TRBJ1-2; D gene: TRBD1; CDR3 DNA: TGTGCCAGCAGTGAAGGGGGGACAGGGGGCTATGGCTACACCTTC; CDR3 protein: CASSEGGTGGYGYTF
clone size: -; V gene: TRBV5-1; J gene: TRBJ2-1; D gene: -; CDR3 DNA: TGCGCCAGCAGCAGGGGGGGTTGGAATGAGCAGTTCTTC; CDR3 protein: CASSRGGWNEQFF
clone size: -; V gene: TRBV29-1; J gene: TRBJ2-3; D gene: TRBD2; CDR3 DNA: TGCAGCGTTGAAAAAAGGACTAGTGTCACAGATACGCAGTATTTT; CDR3 protein: CSVEKRTSVTDTQYF
clone size: -; V gene: TRBV4-2; J gene: TRBJ1-1; D gene: TRBD1; CDR3 DNA: TGTGCCAGCAGCCAAACGGACAGGGCGAACACTGAAGCTTTCTTT; CDR3 protein: CASSQTDRANTEAFF
clone size: few; V gene: TRBV19; J gene: TRBJ1-1; D gene: TRBD1; CDR3 DNA: TGTGCCAGTGGGGACAGGGGGCTTGGGAACACTGAAGCTTTCTTT; CDR3 protein: CASGDRGLGNTEAFF
clone size: -; V gene: TRBV15; J gene: TRBJ2-2; D gene: TRBD1; CDR3 DNA: TGTGCCACCAGCAACGACAGGGACACCGGGGAGCTGTTTTTT; CDR3 protein: CATSNDRDTGELFF
clone size: -; V gene: TRBV9; J gene: TRBJ1-3; D gene: TRBD1; CDR3 DNA: TGTGCCAGCAGCGTAGAACCAGGGGGAATCTCTGGAAACACCATATATTTT; CDR3 protein: CASSVEPGGISGNTIYF
clone size: -; V gene: TRBV9; J gene: TRBJ1-6; D gene: TRBD1; CDR3 DNA: TGTGCCAGCAGCGGACAGGGTTCCTATAATTCACCCCTCCACTTT; CDR3 protein: CASSGQGSYNSPLHF
clone size: -; V gene: TRBV3-1/TRBV3-2; J gene: TRBJ1-4; D gene: -; CDR3 DNA: TGTGCCAGCAGCCAGATTCAGGCAACTAATGAAAAACTGTTTTTT; CDR3 protein: CASSQIQATNEKLFF
clone size: -; V gene: TRBV24-1; J gene: TRBJ1-2; D gene: TRBD1; CDR3 DNA: TGTGCCACCGCCTCGACAGGGGAGGGTGGGGGCTACACCTTC; CDR3 protein: CATASTGEGGGYTF
clone size: -; V gene: TRBV7-9; J gene: TRBJ1-4; D gene: -; CDR3 DNA: TGTGCCAGCAGCTTAGTTCAGGGTCAAGGTGAAAAACTGTTTTTT; CDR3 protein: CASSLVQGQGEKLFF
clone size: few; V gene: TRBV5-1; J gene: TRBJ2-7; D gene: TRBD1; CDR3 DNA: TGCGCCAGCAGCTTAGGACAGGCCCCCGAGCAGTACTTC; CDR3 protein: CASSLGQAPEQYF
clone size: -; V gene: TRBV6-5; J gene: TRBJ2-5; D gene: TRBD1; CDR3 DNA: TGTGCCAGCAGTCCGACAGGGTCTAAGGAGACCCAGTACTTC; CDR3 protein: CASSPTGSKETQYF
clone size: -; V gene: TRBV18; J gene: TRBJ1-5; D gene: -; CDR3 DNA: TGTGCCAGCTCGTCTACAGGAATAGATCAGCCCCAGCATTTT; CDR3 protein: CASSSTGIDQPQHF
clone size: -; V gene: TRBV15; J gene: TRBJ2-5; D gene: TRBD2; CDR3 DNA: TGTGCCACCAGCGCCGGGACTAGCGGGACAAAAGAGACCCAGTACTTC; CDR3 protein: CATSAGTSGTKETQYF
clone size: -; V gene: TRBV12-3/TRBV12-4; J gene: TRBJ2-1; D gene: -; CDR3 DNA: TGTGCCAGCAGTTTAGACAGTTTCAATGAGCAGTTCTTC; CDR3 protein: CASSLDSFNEQFF
clone size: -; V gene: TRBV12-3/TRBV12-4; J gene: TRBJ1-2; D gene: TRBD1; CDR3 DNA: TGTGCCAGCAGTAAAGGACAGGGGAGCGGCTACACCTTC; CDR3 protein: CASSKGQGSGYTF
clone size: -; V gene: TRBV4-1; J gene: TRBJ1-5; D gene: -; CDR3 DNA: TGCGCCAGCAGCCAAGCCGTAACAGTTCAGCCCCAGCATTTT; CDR3 protein: CASSQAVTVQPQHF